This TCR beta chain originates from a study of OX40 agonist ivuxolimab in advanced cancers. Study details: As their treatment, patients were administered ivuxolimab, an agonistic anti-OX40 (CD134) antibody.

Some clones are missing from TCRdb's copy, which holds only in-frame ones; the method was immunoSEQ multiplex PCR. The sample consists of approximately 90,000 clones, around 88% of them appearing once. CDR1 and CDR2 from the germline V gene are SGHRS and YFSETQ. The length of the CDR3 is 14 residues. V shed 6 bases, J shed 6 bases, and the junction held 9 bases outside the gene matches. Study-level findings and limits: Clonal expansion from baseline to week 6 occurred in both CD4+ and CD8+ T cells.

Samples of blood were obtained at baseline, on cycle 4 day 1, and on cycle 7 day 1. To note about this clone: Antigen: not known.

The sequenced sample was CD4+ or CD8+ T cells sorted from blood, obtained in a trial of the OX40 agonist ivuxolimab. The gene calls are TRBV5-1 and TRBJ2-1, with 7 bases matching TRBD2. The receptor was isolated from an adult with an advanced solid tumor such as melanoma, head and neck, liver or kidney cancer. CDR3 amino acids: CASTIRGDTNEQFF. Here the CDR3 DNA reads TGCGCCAGCACCATTCGGGGGGATACCAATGAGCAGTTCTTC.